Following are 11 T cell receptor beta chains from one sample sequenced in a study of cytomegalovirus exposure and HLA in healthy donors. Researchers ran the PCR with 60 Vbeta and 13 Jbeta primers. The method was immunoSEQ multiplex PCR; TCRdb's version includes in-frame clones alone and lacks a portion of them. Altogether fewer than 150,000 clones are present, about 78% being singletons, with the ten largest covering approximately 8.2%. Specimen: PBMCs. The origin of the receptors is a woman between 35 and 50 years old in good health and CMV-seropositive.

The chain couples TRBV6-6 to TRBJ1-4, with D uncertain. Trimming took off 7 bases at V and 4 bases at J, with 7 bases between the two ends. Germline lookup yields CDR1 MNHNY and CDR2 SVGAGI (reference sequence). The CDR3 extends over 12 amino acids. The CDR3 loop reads CASKRGNEKLFF. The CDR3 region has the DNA TGTGCCAGCAAGCGGGGTAATGAAAAACTGTTTTTT.

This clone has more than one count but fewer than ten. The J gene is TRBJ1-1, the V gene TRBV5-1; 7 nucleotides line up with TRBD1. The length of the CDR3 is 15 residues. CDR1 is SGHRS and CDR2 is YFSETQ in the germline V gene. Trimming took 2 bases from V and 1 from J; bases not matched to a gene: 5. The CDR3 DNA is TGCGCCAGCAGCTTACACGGACAGGAGAACACTGAAGCTTTCTTT. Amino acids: CASSLHGQENTEAFF.

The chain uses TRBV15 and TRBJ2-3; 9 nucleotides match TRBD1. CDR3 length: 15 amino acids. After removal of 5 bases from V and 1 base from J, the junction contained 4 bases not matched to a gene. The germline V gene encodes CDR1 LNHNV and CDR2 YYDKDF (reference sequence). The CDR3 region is CATSRRTGGTDTQYF. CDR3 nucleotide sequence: TGTGCCACCAGCCGTAGGACAGGGGGCACAGATACGCAGTATTTT. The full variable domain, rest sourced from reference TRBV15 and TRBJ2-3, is DAMVIQNPRYQVTQFGKPVTLSCSQTLNHNVMYWYQQKSSQAPKLLFHYYDKDFNNEADTPDNFQSRRPNTSFCFLDIRSPGLGDTAMYLCATSRRTGGTDTQYFGPGTRLTVL.

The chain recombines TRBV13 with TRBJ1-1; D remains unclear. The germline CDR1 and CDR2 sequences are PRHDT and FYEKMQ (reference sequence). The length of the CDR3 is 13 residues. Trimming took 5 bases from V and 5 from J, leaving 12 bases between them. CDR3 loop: CASSLNVGTEAFF. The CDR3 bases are TGTGCCAGCAGCCTGAACGTCGGGACTGAAGCTTTCTTT. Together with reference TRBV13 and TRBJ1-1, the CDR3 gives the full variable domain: AAGVIQSPRHLIKEKRETATLKCYPIPRHDTVYWYQQGPGQDPQFLISFYEKMQSDKGSIPDRFSAQQFSDYHSELNMSSLELGDSALYFCASSLNVGTEAFFGQGTRLTVV.

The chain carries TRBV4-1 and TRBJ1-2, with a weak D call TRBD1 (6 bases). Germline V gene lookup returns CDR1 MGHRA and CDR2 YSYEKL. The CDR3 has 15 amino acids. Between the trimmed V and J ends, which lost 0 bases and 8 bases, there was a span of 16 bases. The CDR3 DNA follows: TGCGCCAGCAGCCAAGATGGGGGCAGGGTTGTCGGCTACACCTTC. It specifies CASSQDGGRVVGYTF.

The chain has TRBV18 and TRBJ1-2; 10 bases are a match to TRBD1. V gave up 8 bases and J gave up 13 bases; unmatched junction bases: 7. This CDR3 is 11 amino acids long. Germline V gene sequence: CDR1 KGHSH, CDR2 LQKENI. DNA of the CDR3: TGTGCCAGCACGACAGGGGGCCCCTCCACCTTC. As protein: CASTTGGPSTF.

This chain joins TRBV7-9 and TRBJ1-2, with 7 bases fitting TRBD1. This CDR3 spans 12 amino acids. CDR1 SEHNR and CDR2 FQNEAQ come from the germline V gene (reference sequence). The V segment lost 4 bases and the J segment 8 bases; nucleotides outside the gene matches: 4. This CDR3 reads CASSSQGVGYTF. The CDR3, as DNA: TGTGCCAGCAGCTCGCAGGGGGTAGGCTACACCTTC.

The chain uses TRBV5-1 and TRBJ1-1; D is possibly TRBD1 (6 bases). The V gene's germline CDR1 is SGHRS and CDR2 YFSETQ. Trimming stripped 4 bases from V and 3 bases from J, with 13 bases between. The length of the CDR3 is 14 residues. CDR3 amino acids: CASSLSGHDTEAFF. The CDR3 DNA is TGCGCCAGCAGCCTATCGGGACACGACACTGAAGCTTTCTTT.

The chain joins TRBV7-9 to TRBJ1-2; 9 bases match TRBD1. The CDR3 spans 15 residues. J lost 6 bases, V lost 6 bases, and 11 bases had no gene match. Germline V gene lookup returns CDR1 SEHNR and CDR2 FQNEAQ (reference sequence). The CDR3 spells CASSLTGGADHGYTF. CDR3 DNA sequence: TGTGCCAGCAGTCTTACAGGGGGCGCCGATCATGGCTACACCTTC.

The DNA for the CDR3 is TGTGCCATCAGTCCTTCCCCTGGGCGCACTGAAGCTTTCTTT. This gives the protein CAISPSPGRTEAFF. V gene TRBV10-3 combines with J gene TRBJ1-1; D call uncertain. Trimming shortened V by 5 bases and J by 4 bases, and 14 bases separated the two germline ends. The CDR3 covers 14 residues. Germline assignment: CDR1 ENHRY and CDR2 SYGVKD.

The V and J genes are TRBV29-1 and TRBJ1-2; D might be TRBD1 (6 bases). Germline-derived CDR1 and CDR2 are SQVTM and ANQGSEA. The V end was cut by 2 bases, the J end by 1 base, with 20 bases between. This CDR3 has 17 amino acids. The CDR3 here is CSVEPTAGEGSNYGYTF. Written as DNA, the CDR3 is TGCAGCGTTGAACCGACGGCAGGGGAGGGAAGTAACTATGGCTACACCTTC.